This T cell receptor beta chain was recovered during a study of OX40 agonist ivuxolimab in advanced cancers. Notes on the research overall: Ivuxolimab was an agonistic, fully human IgG2 monoclonal antibody directed against OX40 (CD134), a costimulatory receptor. Partial responses occurred in three dose-escalation patients: two with cutaneous melanoma and one with hepatocellular carcinoma. Of the roughly 52 patients in dose escalation, about 20 had hepatocellular carcinoma, about 15 had melanoma, 9 had renal cell carcinoma and 9 had head and neck cancer. The paper reports the monotherapy dose-escalation portion (N of about 50 patients) of the phase I ivuxolimab trial. Patients were allowed to have had prior anti-PD-1, anti-PD-L1 or anti-CTLA-4 therapy, and more than 30% of the dose-escalation patients had previously received checkpoint inhibitors. The dose-escalation cohort was 82.7% male with a mean age of approximately 59 years, ranging from about 23 to 85. Peripheral TCRbeta sequencing was intended to test whether TCR sequence diversity was altered and clonal T-cell expansion was caused by ivuxolimab. Intravenous ivuxolimab was administered to patients every 2 weeks at six dose levels: 0.01, 0.1, 0.3, 1.5, 3 and 10 mg/kg.

The CDR3 runs 14 residues from the cysteine to the phenylalanine. CDR3 DNA is the only sequence kept; it has 42 bases, read in frame from the first base. The germline V and J ends show losses of 4 bases and 5 bases respectively, and no gene match explains 6 bases of the junction. The CDR1 and CDR2 encoded by the germline V gene are KGHSY and FQNENV. Results and caveats for the whole study, not just this receptor: In the 0.1-3.0 mg/kg groups, partial responders had among the lowest normalized peripheral clonal expansion, particularly in CD8+ T cells. Which antigens the clonally expanded peripheral T cells were specific for was not determined. After ivuxolimab, more expanded clones were found on average in CD8+ T cells than in CD4+ T cells. Low levels of normalized T-cell clonal expansion were also seen in some patients who did not respond. At doses from 0.1 to 3.0 mg/kg, clonal expansion was seen in both CD4+ and CD8+ blood T cells between baseline and week 6.

Genomic DNA was extracted from sorted cells for sequencing of the TCRbeta CDR3 region. The immunoSEQ Assay was used to sequence the TCRbeta CDR3 regions. TCRdb retrieved this table from immuneACCESS and kept in-frame rearrangements only. Not all clones are present; in checked studies, unresolved V genes account for under half, and no reason is known for the remainder. The sample table lists approximately 22,000 clones, roughly 84% of them with a count of one. Roughly 26% of the sample is held by the ten biggest clonotypes. Note on this clone: Its antigen target is currently unknown. Base qualities were left out, and no much larger clone turns up one base away.

The trial excluded patients who had a history of autoimmune disease or who were on systemic immunosuppression. Peripheral blood for TCR sequencing was collected from all dose cohorts at baseline, on cycle 4 day 1, and on cycle 7 day 1. The samples were drawn from a first-in-human, open-label, multicenter phase I dose-escalation trial of ivuxolimab. The trial enrolled adults with locally advanced or metastatic head and neck squamous cell, hepatocellular, melanoma or renal cell carcinoma. Before TCR sequencing, CD4+ T cells and CD8+ T cells were sorted from peripheral blood as separate populations. Rearrangement joined TRBV16 to TRBJ1-1, and TRBD1 matches 8 of the central bases. The source was CD4+ or CD8+ T cells sorted from blood, collected in a trial of the OX40 agonist ivuxolimab. The receptor was isolated from an adult with an advanced solid tumor such as melanoma, head and neck, liver or kidney cancer. The CDR3 reads CASSPDRGGTEAFF. The nucleotide sequence is TGTGCCAGCAGCCCTGACAGGGGTGGTACTGAAGCTTTCTTT.